What follows are 22 T cell receptor beta chains derived from one specimen sequenced in a study of T-cell memory formation after mild COVID-19. TCRdb itself ran the 5' RACE reads through MiXCR, one entry per CDR3 protein. Of 200,000 to 300,000 distinct CDR3 sequences in the sample, over 15% were seen once. What was sequenced was PBMCs or a T cell subset sorted from them (not recorded which). These receptor sequences come from a man between 18 and 29 years old who had mild COVID-19 (a few samples of this study predate the infection). Cell type and time point are not known.

This clonotype turned up a few times. The CDR3 DNA follows: TGCAGTGCTAGGGAGGCTAGCGGGGGGCGGTATGAGCAGTTCTTC. As protein: CSAREASGGRYEQFF. The chain couples TRBV20-1 to TRBJ2-1, with 11 bases lining up with TRBD2. From germline, CDR1 is DFQATT and CDR2 SNEGSKA (reference sequence). The V and J ends lost 3 bases and 8 bases, in that order; junction bases with no gene match: 9. The CDR3 has 15 amino acids.

This clonotype was observed a handful of times. The rearrangement uses TRBV7-9 and TRBJ1-6; possible D gene TRBD1, 5 bases. The germline V gene encodes CDR1 SEHNR and CDR2 FQNEAQ (reference sequence). Deletions cut 5 bases from V and 8 bases from J, with 16 bases between. The CDR3 sequence is 15 residues long. DNA for the CDR3: TGTGCCAGCAGCCCCCAAGGGGCAGGGTATTCACCCCTCCACTTT. It codes for CASSPQGAGYSPLHF. Looking up the rest from reference TRBV7-9 and TRBJ1-6 gives the full variable domain: DTGVSQNPRHKITKRGQNVTFRCDPISEHNRLYWYRQTLGQGPEFLTYFQNEAQLEKSRLLSDRFSAERPKGSFSTLEIQRTEQGDSAMYLCASSPQGAGYSPLHFGNGTRLTVT.

This chain joins TRBV6-5 and TRBJ1-2; TRBD1 agrees at 9 bases. CDR3 size: 15 residues. Germline lookup yields CDR1 MNHEY and CDR2 SVGAGI. J lost 4 bases, V lost 7 bases, and 10 bases had no gene match. CDR3 region: CASNPTGQGSYGYTF. In DNA form, the CDR3 reads TGTGCCAGCAACCCCACGGGACAGGGATCCTATGGCTACACCTTC.

This rearrangement joins TRBV9 to TRBJ1-5; D gene uncertain. Trimming removed 0 bases at V and 7 bases at J, with 8 bases between. The CDR3 has 13 residues. Germline assignment: CDR1 SGDLS and CDR2 YYNGEE. CDR3 in DNA: TGTGCCAGCAGCGTAGCTCCGCGCCAGCCCCAGCATTTT. It specifies CASSVAPRQPQHF.

This clonotype was picked up a small number of times. The V gene is TRBV6-5, the J gene TRBJ2-2; D uncertain. The CDR3 runs 13 residues. Germline V lookup: CDR1 MNHEY, CDR2 SVGAGI. Trimming pared 4 bases from V and 8 bases from J, leaving 11 bases between. DNA for the CDR3: TGTGCCAGCAGTTCCGACCTGCTTGGGGAGCTGTTTTTT. It codes for CASSSDLLGELFF.

This clonotype was counted between two and nine times. The gene calls are TRBV3-1 and TRBJ2-5, with D unclear. The CDR3 loop spans 14 amino acids. The V gene lost 2 bases and the J gene lost 5 bases, with 12 bases spanning the gap. CDR1 is LGHDT, CDR2 YNNKEL, per germline (reference sequence). CDR3 amino acids: CASSQRREVETQYF. For the CDR3, the DNA is TGTGCCAGCAGCCAAAGGAGAGAAGTTGAGACCCAGTACTTC.

This clonotype was counted only a few times. The chain has TRBV29-1 and TRBJ2-2, with 10 nucleotides matching TRBD1. This CDR3 spans 15 amino acids. The ends lost 3 bases at V and 5 bases at J; junction bases unmatched: 6. CDR1 is SQVTM, CDR2 ANQGSEA, per germline. The CDR3, as DNA: TGCAGCGTTGAGCCCGGGACAGGGGAAACCGGGGAGCTGTTTTTT. This encodes CSVEPGTGETGELFF.

J is TRBJ1-2 and V is TRBV6-2 or TRBV6-3; perhaps TRBD1 as D (6 bases). V was trimmed by 1 base and J by 6 bases, leaving 6 bases between them. Germline CDR1 is MNHEY and CDR2 is SVGEGT. The CDR3 length is 12 residues. CDR3: CASSYWTDGYTF. The CDR3 DNA follows: TGTGCCAGCAGTTACTGGACAGATGGCTACACCTTC.

Regarding this clonotype: A read error is possible here, since a much larger clone lies one base away. The chain uses TRBV4-1 and TRBJ2-7; the D gene is possibly TRBD1 (5 bases). Trimming left V 1 base short and J 2 bases short, with 6 bases between. The CDR3 spans 13 residues. Germline CDR1 and CDR2: MGHRA and YSYEKL. The CDR3 coding sequence is TGCGCCAGCAGCCAAGGCAGGGCCTACGAGCAGTACTTC. Amino acids: CASSQGRAYEQYF.

V usage is TRBV7-9 and J usage is TRBJ2-7; either TRBD1 or TRBD2 may fit D (5 bases each). This CDR3 comprises 12 residues. Trimming pared 11 bases from V and 6 bases from J, leaving 17 bases between. Germline V gene lookup returns CDR1 SEHNR and CDR2 FQNEAQ (reference sequence). The CDR3 loop reads CAGEIARGEQYF. The CDR3 region has the DNA TGTGCCGGAGAAATAGCGAGGGGCGAGCAGTACTTC.

This clonotype was observed a handful of times. The rearrangement links TRBV11-2 to TRBJ2-3, with 10 bases matching TRBD2. Germline lookup yields CDR1 SGHAT and CDR2 FQNNGV. After removal of 0 bases from V and 3 bases from J, the junction contained 3 bases not matched to a gene. This CDR3 region has 16 residues. CDR3 in amino acids: CASSLEGSGGTDTQYF. The CDR3 DNA follows: TGTGCCAGCAGCTTAGAGGGTAGCGGGGGGACAGATACGCAGTATTTT.

The chain couples TRBV5-6 to TRBJ2-3, with 9 bases matching TRBD2. Germline CDR1 SGHDT, CDR2 YYEEEE. The CDR3 is 12 residues long. The V and J ends lost 1 base and 11 bases, in that order; junction bases with no gene match: 2. The chain's CDR3 is CASSLRRGGQYF. The CDR3 nucleotides are TGTGCCAGCAGCTTGAGGCGGGGGGGGCAGTATTTT.

This clonotype was picked up a small number of times. The chain combines TRBV19 with TRBJ2-6; 7 bases line up with TRBD1. The CDR3 contains 16 residues. Germline V gene data show CDR1 as LNHDA and CDR2 as SQIVND (reference sequence). J lost 0 bases, V lost 9 bases, and 8 bases had no gene match. The CDR3 nucleotides are TGTGCCAGCACACACAGGGGTCGCTCTGGGGCCAACGTCCTGACTTTC. Protein sequence: CASTHRGRSGANVLTF.

This clonotype has a handful of counts. The CDR3 protein is CASSFWGAGEQFF. The DNA of the CDR3 is TGTGCCAGCAGTTTCTGGGGGGCCGGTGAGCAGTTCTTC. The rearrangement joins TRBV12-3 or TRBV12-4 to TRBJ2-1; D is tentatively TRBD1 or TRBD2 (6 bases each). The ends were cut back, 3 bases at V and 9 bases at J, with 12 bases in the middle. CDR3 length: 13 residues.

This clonotype turned up a few times. The rearrangement uses TRBV25-1 and TRBJ1-2; perhaps TRBD1 as D (6 bases). Per germline, CDR1 MGHDK and CDR2 SYGVNS. This CDR3 contains 13 residues. V lost 6 bases and J 6 bases, leaving 14 bases between the germline ends. CDR3 protein: CASSRIPGDGYTF. CDR3 nucleotide sequence: TGTGCCAGCAGCCGAATCCCAGGGGATGGCTACACCTTC.

The gene calls are TRBV20-1 and TRBJ1-2, with 7 bases lining up with TRBD1. With V trimmed by 5 bases and J by 0 bases, 6 bases remained unmatched. The CDR3 has 14 amino acids. Germline CDR1 DFQATT, CDR2 SNEGSKA (reference sequence). This CDR3 is CSAEGARANYGYTF. The CDR3 nucleotides are TGCAGTGCTGAGGGGGCCCGGGCTAACTATGGCTACACCTTC.

CDR3 sequence: CASSPDPDYGYTF. In DNA form, the CDR3 reads TGTGCCAGCTCACCTGACCCCGACTATGGCTACACCTTC. J is TRBJ1-2 and V is TRBV18; no definite D call. The CDR3 has 13 amino acids. With 3 bases removed from V and 3 bases from J, the gap between germline ends came to 8 bases. Germline CDR1 is KGHSH and CDR2 is LQKENI.

This rearrangement joins TRBV5-1 to TRBJ2-3; 13 positions match TRBD2. The CDR3 has 16 amino acids. Germline lookup yields CDR1 SGHRS and CDR2 YFSETQ. Trimming took 4 bases from V and 4 from J; bases not matched to a gene: 6. CDR3 in amino acids: CASSAGLAGRADTQYF. The CDR3 DNA follows: TGCGCCAGCAGCGCGGGACTAGCGGGGAGGGCAGATACGCAGTATTTT.

This clonotype was found a few times. The chain carries TRBV9 and TRBJ1-2; D is perhaps TRBD1 (6 bases). V was clipped by 3 bases and J by 4 bases, with 10 bases between them. Germline-derived CDR1 and CDR2 are SGDLS and YYNGEE. This CDR3 spans 13 amino acids. The CDR3 reads CASSATGSYGYTF. CDR3 bases: TGTGCCAGCAGCGCGACAGGATCCTATGGCTACACCTTC.

CDR3 sequence (DNA): TGTGCCAGCAGCTTGAGAGGGACAGGGGGTCGGCCCCAGTACTTC. Amino acid sequence: CASSLRGTGGRPQYF. The chain joins TRBV5-6 to TRBJ2-5, with 11 bases matching TRBD1. The germline V gene encodes CDR1 SGHDT and CDR2 YYEEEE. V gave up 1 base and J gave up 9 bases; unmatched junction bases: 8. The CDR3 loop spans 15 amino acids.

This clonotype has a count of ten or more. This chain uses TRBV7-2 with TRBJ2-6; 10 bases line up with TRBD1. Per the germline V gene, CDR1 is SGHTA and CDR2 is FQGNSA. V lost 5 bases and J lost 3; bases outside the gene matches: 7. CDR3 length: 17 amino acids. The CDR3 protein is CASSPGQGRGGANVLTF. Here the CDR3 DNA reads TGTGCCAGCAGCCCGGGACAGGGGCGTGGTGGGGCCAACGTCCTGACTTTC.

This clonotype was detected only a few times. The chain joins TRBV5-6 to TRBJ2-3; D not resolved. This CDR3 region has 11 residues. Germline values: CDR1 SGHDT, CDR2 YYEEEE. The ends were cut back, 1 base at V and 8 bases at J, with 5 bases in the middle. The CDR3 here is CASSLFSTQYF. CDR3 sequence (DNA): TGTGCCAGCAGCTTGTTTAGTACGCAGTATTTT.